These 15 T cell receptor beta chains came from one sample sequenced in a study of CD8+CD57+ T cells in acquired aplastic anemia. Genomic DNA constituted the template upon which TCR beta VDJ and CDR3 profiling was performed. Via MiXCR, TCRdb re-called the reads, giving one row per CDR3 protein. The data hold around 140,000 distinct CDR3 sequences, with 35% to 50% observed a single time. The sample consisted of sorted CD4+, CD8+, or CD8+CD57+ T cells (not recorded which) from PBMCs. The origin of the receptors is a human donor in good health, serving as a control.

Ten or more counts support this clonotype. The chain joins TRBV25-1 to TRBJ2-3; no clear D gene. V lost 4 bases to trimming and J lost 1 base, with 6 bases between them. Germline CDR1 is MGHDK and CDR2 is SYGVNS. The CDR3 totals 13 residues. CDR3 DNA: TGTGCCAGCAGTGTGATGGGCACAGATACGCAGTATTTT. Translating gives CASSVMGTDTQYF.

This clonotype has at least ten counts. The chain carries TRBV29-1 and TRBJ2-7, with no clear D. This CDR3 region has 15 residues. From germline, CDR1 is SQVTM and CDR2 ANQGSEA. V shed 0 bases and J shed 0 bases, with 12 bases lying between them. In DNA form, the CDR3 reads TGCAGCGTTGAAGATCAGGTCTATTTCTCCTACGAGCAGTACTTC. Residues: CSVEDQVYFSYEQYF.

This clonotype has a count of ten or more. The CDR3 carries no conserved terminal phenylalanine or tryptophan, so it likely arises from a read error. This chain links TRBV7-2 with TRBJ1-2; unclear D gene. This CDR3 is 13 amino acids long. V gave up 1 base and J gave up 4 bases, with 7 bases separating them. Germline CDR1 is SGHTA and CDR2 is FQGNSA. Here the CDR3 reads CASSLVGVYGYTL. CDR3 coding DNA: TGTGCCAGCAGCTTAGTAGGAGTCTATGGCTACACCCTC.

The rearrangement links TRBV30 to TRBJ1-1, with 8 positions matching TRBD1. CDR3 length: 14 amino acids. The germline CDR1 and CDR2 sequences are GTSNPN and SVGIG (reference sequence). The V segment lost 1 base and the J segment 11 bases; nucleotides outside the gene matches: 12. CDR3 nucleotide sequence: TGTGCCTGGAGTGACCCGGGCTACAGGGGGGTGGCTTTCTTT. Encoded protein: CAWSDPGYRGVAFF. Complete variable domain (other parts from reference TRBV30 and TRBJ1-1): SQTIHQWPATLVQPVGSPLSLECTVEGTSNPNLYWYRQAAGRGLQLLFYSVGIGQISSEVPQNLSASRPQDRQFILSSKKLLLSDSGFYLCAWSDPGYRGVAFFGQGTRLTVV.

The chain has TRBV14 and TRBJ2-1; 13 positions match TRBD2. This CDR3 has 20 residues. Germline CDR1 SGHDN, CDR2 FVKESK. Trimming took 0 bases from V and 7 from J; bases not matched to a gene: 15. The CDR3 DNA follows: TGTGCCAGCAGCCAAGATCCCGGACTAGCGGGAGAGGGGTCGAGGAATGAGCAGTTCTTC. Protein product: CASSQDPGLAGEGSRNEQFF.

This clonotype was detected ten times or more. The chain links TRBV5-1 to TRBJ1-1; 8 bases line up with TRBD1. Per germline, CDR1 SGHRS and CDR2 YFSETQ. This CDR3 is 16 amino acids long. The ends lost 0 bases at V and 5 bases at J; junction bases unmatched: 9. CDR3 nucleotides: TGCGCCAGCAGCTTGGCCCAGGGGGCGGGAGGGACTGAAGCTTTCTTT. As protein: CASSLAQGAGGTEAFF.

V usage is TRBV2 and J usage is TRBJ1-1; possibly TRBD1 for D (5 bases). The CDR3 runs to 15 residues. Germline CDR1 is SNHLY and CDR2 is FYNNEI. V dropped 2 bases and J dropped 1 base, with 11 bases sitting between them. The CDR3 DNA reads TGTGCCAGCAGTGAAACCGGACACTCGAACACTGAAGCTTTCTTT. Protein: CASSETGHSNTEAFF.

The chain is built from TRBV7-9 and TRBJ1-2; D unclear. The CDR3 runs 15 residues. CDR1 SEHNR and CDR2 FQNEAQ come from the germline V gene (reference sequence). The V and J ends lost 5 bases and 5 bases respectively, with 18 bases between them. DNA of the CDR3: TGTGCCAGCAGCCCGGCCGAGGCCCTTCATTATGGCTACACCTTC. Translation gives CASSPAEALHYGYTF.

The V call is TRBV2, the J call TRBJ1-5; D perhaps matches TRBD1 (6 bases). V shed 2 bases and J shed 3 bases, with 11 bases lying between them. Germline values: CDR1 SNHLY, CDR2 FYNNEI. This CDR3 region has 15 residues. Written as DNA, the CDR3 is TGTGCCAGCAGTGAACTACCAGGGGACAATCAGCCCCAGCATTTT. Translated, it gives CASSELPGDNQPQHF.

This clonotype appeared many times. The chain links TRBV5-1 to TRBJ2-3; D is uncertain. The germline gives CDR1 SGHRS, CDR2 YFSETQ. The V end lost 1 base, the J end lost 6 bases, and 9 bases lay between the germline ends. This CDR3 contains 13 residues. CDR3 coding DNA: TGCGCCAGCAGCTTGTCGACGGAGGATACGCAGTATTTT. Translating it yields CASSLSTEDTQYF. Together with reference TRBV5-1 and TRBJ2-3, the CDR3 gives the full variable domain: KAGVTQTPRYLIKTRGQQVTLSCSPISGHRSVSWYQQTPGQGLQFLFEYFSETQRNKGNFPGRFSGRQFSNSRSEMNVSTLELGDSALYLCASSLSTEDTQYFGPGTRLTVL.

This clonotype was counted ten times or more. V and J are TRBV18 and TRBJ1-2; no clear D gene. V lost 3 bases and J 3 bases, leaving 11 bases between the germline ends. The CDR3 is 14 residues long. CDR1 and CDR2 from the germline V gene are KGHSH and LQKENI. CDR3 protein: CASSPVSGDYGYTF. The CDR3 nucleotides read TGTGCCAGCTCACCGGTATCTGGGGACTATGGCTACACCTTC.

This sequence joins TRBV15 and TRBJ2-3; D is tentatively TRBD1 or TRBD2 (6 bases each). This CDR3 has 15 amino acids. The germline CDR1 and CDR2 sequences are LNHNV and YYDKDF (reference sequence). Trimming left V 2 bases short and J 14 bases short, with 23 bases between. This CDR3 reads CATSRTGTGGAIRYF. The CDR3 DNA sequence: TGTGCCACCAGCAGAACAGGGACGGGCGGGGCAATAAGGTATTTT.

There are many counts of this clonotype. CDR3 region: CASSGQGRNTEAFF. The DNA of the CDR3 is TGTGCCAGCAGTGGACAGGGCCGGAACACTGAAGCTTTCTTT. The chain has TRBV2 and TRBJ1-1; 7 nucleotides line up with TRBD1. CDR1 and CDR2 from the germline V gene are SNHLY and FYNNEI. The trim removed 4 bases at V and 1 base at J, leaving 3 bases unmatched. CDR3 size: 14 residues.

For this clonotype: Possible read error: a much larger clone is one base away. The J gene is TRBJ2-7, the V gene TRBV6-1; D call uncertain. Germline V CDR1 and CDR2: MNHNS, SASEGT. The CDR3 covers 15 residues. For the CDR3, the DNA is TGTGCCAGCAATGAATTCACAGCGAGCTCCTACGAGCAGTACTTC. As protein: CASNEFTASSYEQYF.

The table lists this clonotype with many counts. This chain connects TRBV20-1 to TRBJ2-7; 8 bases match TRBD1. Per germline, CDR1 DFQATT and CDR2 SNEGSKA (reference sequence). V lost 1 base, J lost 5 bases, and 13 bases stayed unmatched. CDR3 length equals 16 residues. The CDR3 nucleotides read TGCAGTGCTAGAGGTTGGGAAGGGGACAGGCTCAACGAGCAGTACTTC. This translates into CSARGWEGDRLNEQYF.